These 21 T cell receptor beta chains were sequenced from one sample in a study of cytomegalovirus exposure and HLA in healthy donors. Produced via immunoSEQ multiplex PCR; TCRdb's table is partial and in-frame only. The sample shows around 300,000 clones, roughly 90% of them seen only once. Material for sequencing was PBMCs. Every receptor here comes from a woman under 30 in good health and CMV-seronegative.

The chain combines TRBV5-1 with TRBJ2-1; TRBD2 agrees at 16 bases. Germline lookup yields CDR1 SGHRS and CDR2 YFSETQ. V lost 4 bases, J lost 8 bases, and 15 bases stayed unmatched. The CDR3 consists of 19 residues. This CDR3 is CASSEGLAGGPPNPDEQFF. The CDR3 DNA is TGCGCCAGCAGCGAGGGACTAGCGGGAGGGCCGCCCAATCCCGATGAGCAGTTCTTC.

The DNA of the CDR3 is TGTGCCAGCAGCTTGGTGGGTAGCGGTTTCACAGATACGCAGTATTTT. This codes for CASSLVGSGFTDTQYF. J is TRBJ2-3 and V is TRBV5-6; D is perhaps TRBD2 (6 bases). CDR3 size: 16 residues. Germline loops: CDR1 SGHDT, CDR2 YYEEEE. Trimming pared 0 bases from V and 2 bases from J, leaving 13 bases between.

The chain combines TRBV27 with TRBJ1-2; no clear D gene. This CDR3 spans 16 amino acids. The V and J ends lost 5 bases and 6 bases respectively, with 22 bases between them. CDR1 and CDR2 from the germline V gene are MNHEY and SMNVEV (reference sequence). Here the CDR3 DNA reads TGTGCCAGCAGTCTCCGTCTAAGTCTGTTCCCCCATGGCTACACCTTC. This gives the protein CASSLRLSLFPHGYTF.

The chain recombines TRBV4-1 with TRBJ2-1, with D possibly TRBD1 on 6 matching bases. CDR1 is MGHRA and CDR2 is YSYEKL in the germline V gene. This CDR3 region has 15 residues. The V gene lost 1 base and the J gene lost 10 bases, with 17 bases spanning the gap. Here the CDR3 reads CASSQVSSGANEQFF. The DNA for the CDR3 is TGCGCCAGCAGCCAAGTTAGTTCAGGGGCCAACGAGCAGTTCTTC.

The chain links TRBV2 to TRBJ2-7; 7 bases map to TRBD1. This CDR3 spans 14 amino acids. The germline gives CDR1 SNHLY, CDR2 FYNNEI. V was pared by 1 base and J by 3 bases, with 3 bases of the junction left unmatched. The CDR3 loop is CASSEGGQIYEQYF. Here the CDR3 DNA reads TGTGCCAGCAGTGAAGGGGGACAGATCTACGAGCAGTACTTC.

The chain uses TRBV7-2 and TRBJ2-1, with D perhaps TRBD2 (6 bases). This CDR3 is 18 amino acids long. CDR1 and CDR2 (germline): SGHTA, FQGNSA. V shed 0 bases and J shed 2 bases, with 17 bases lying between them. For the CDR3, the DNA is TGTGCCAGCAGCTTAGCGCTACGGCGGGAAGGCGCCTACAATGAGCAGTTCTTC. Its protein is CASSLALRREGAYNEQFF. Full variable domain (missing parts from reference TRBV7-2 and TRBJ2-1): GAGVSQSPSNKVTEKGKDVELRCDPISGHTALYWYRQSLGQGLEFLIYFQGNSAPDKSGLPSDRFSAERTGGSVSTLTIQRTQQEDSAVYLCASSLALRREGAYNEQFFGPGTRLTVL.

This clone was detected a few times. This sequence joins TRBV9 and TRBJ2-1, with TRBD2 identical over 10 bases. The CDR3 has 15 residues. The V and J ends lost 1 base and 7 bases, in that order; junction bases with no gene match: 5. The germline V gene encodes CDR1 SGDLS and CDR2 YYNGEE. The CDR3 reads CASSVFSGRSNEQFF. In DNA, the CDR3 is TGTGCCAGCAGCGTATTTAGCGGGAGGTCGAATGAGCAGTTCTTC.

This clone is a singleton in its sample. This chain joins TRBV18 and TRBJ2-7; D is possibly TRBD1 (6 bases). V lost 6 bases, J lost 4 bases, and 19 bases lay in between. The length of the CDR3 is 15 residues. Germline CDR1 KGHSH, CDR2 LQKENI. CDR3 in DNA: TGTGCCAGCTCCCCCTCGGACAGACCAATTTACGAGCAGTACTTC. Translation: CASSPSDRPIYEQYF.

This sequence joins TRBV28 and TRBJ1-4, with 9 bases matching TRBD1. Germline V gene data show CDR1 as MDHEN and CDR2 as SYDVKM. This CDR3 is built from 13 residues. Trimming at V came to 6 bases and at J to 8 bases, leaving 4 bases not matched to a gene. Here the CDR3 reads CASRQGALEKLFF. The CDR3 DNA is TGTGCCAGCAGACAGGGGGCTTTGGAAAAACTGTTTTTT.

In DNA, the CDR3 is TGCGCCAGCAGCCAAGATTTCGCCAGGGGGTTGGGAGATACGCAGTATTTT. Translation gives CASSQDFARGLGDTQYF. V and J are TRBV4-3 and TRBJ2-3; 7 bases fit TRBD1. Unmatched junction bases numbered 11, after V lost 0 bases and J lost 5 bases. The germline V gene encodes CDR1 LGHNA and CDR2 YSLEER. The length of the CDR3 is 17 residues.

This rearrangement joins TRBV6-6 to TRBJ2-7; D is perhaps TRBD1 (5 bases). The germline V gene encodes CDR1 MNHNY and CDR2 SVGAGI (reference sequence). Deletions cut 5 bases from V and 3 bases from J, with 20 bases between. The CDR3 totals 16 residues. The CDR3 DNA reads as TGTGCCAGCAGTCCTAAGAGGACACCCGAGTTCTACGAGCAGTACTTC. It is translated as CASSPKRTPEFYEQYF.

This chain connects TRBV25-1 to TRBJ1-4, with D tentatively TRBD1 (5 bases). This CDR3 is built from 15 residues. CDR1 is MGHDK and CDR2 is SYGVNS in the germline V gene. Deletions cut 3 bases from V and 7 bases from J, with 15 bases between. The CDR3, as DNA: TGTGCCAGCAGTGAGCGGGGCAGACGAGGTGAAAAACTGTTTTTT. This translates into CASSERGRRGEKLFF. Together with reference TRBV25-1 and TRBJ1-4, the CDR3 gives the full variable domain: EADIYQTPRYLVIGTGKKITLECSQTMGHDKMYWYQQDPGMELHLIHYSYGVNSTEKGDLSSESTVSRIRTEHFPLTLESARPSHTSQYLCASSERGRRGEKLFFGSGTQLSVL.

The rearrangement joins TRBV5-4 to TRBJ1-2; 9 bases are shared with TRBD1. Per the germline V gene, CDR1 is SGHNT and CDR2 is YYREEE (reference sequence). V lost 1 base and J lost 1; bases outside the gene matches: 5. CDR3 length: 16 residues. CDR3 amino acids: CASSLLGQGFNYGYTF. The CDR3 coding sequence is TGTGCCAGCAGCTTGTTGGGACAGGGTTTTAACTATGGCTACACCTTC.

V and J are TRBV4-3 and TRBJ2-1, with 8 positions matching TRBD2. The CDR3 has 16 amino acids. CDR1 is LGHNA and CDR2 is YSLEER in the germline V gene. The J segment lost 5 bases and the V segment lost 4 bases, leaving 10 bases of the junction unmatched. CDR3: CASSPSLAGQNNEQFF. CDR3 nucleotides: TGCGCCAGCAGCCCCTCGCTAGCGGGTCAGAACAATGAGCAGTTCTTC.

The chain employs TRBV30 and TRBJ2-1, with TRBD1 identical over 7 bases. CDR1 and CDR2 (germline): GTSNPN, SVGIG (reference sequence). The CDR3 is made up of 14 amino acids. Losses at the gene ends were 0 bases for V and 15 bases for J; bases not matched to a gene: 14. Here the CDR3 reads CAWSVRATGFGLFF. The CDR3 region has the DNA TGTGCCTGGAGTGTAAGGGCGACAGGGTTTGGTCTGTTCTTC.

This chain joins TRBV19 and TRBJ1-4, with a tentative D call TRBD1 (6 bases). This CDR3 comprises 15 residues. Trimming left V 6 bases short and J 4 bases short, with 15 bases between. Per the germline V gene, CDR1 is LNHDA and CDR2 is SQIVND (reference sequence). The CDR3 DNA reads as TGTGCCAGTAGGAGTGGACAGAACCTTAATGAAAAACTGTTTTTT. This encodes CASRSGQNLNEKLFF.

V gene TRBV13 combines with J gene TRBJ2-2, with D possibly being TRBD2 (5 bases). The CDR3 is made up of 16 amino acids. CDR1 is PRHDT and CDR2 is FYEKMQ in the germline V gene (reference sequence). Trimming left V 0 bases short and J 0 bases short, with 8 bases between. The CDR3 here is CASSLGGDPNTGELFF. In DNA form, the CDR3 reads TGTGCCAGCAGCTTAGGCGGGGATCCGAACACCGGGGAGCTGTTTTTT.

CDR3 region: CASSPGQGGRPQHF. For the CDR3, the DNA is TGTGCCAGCAGCCCTGGACAGGGCGGACGGCCCCAGCATTTT. The V gene is TRBV27, the J gene TRBJ1-5; 8 positions match TRBD1. Germline V gives CDR1 MNHEY, CDR2 SMNVEV (reference sequence). With V trimmed by 6 bases and J by 9 bases, 10 bases remained unmatched. This CDR3 is 14 amino acids long.

This chain uses TRBV15 with TRBJ2-1; TRBD2 matches at 9 bases. The CDR3 length is 20 residues. Germline CDR1 is LNHNV and CDR2 is YYDKDF (reference sequence). The V and J ends lost 0 bases and 1 base, in that order; junction bases with no gene match: 13. The CDR3 is CATSRELFTVLAGSYNEQFF. The DNA for the CDR3 is TGTGCCACCAGCAGAGAACTCTTCACGGTACTAGCGGGTTCCTACAATGAGCAGTTCTTC.

The chain combines TRBV2 with TRBJ2-7, with D unresolved. CDR1 and CDR2 (germline): SNHLY, FYNNEI. CDR3 length equals 11 residues. Trimming took 3 bases from V and 8 from J, leaving 8 bases between them. As DNA, the CDR3 is TGTGCCAGCAGTGAGGCACGCCAGCAGTACTTC. Protein: CASSEARQQYF.

This chain connects TRBV14 to TRBJ2-7, with unresolved D. From germline, CDR1 is SGHDN and CDR2 FVKESK. V dropped 4 bases and J dropped 2 bases, with 9 bases sitting between them. The CDR3 is 13 amino acids. The CDR3 sequence: CASSPTPTYEQYF. In DNA form, the CDR3 reads TGTGCCAGCAGCCCAACTCCCACCTACGAGCAGTACTTC.